This TCR beta chain comes out of a study of CD8+ T cells in alopecia areata. About the research overall: Among treated patients, severity was scored by affected scalp area percentage. General study results and limits: Among the top 100, expanded CD8+ clones were significantly decreased by tofacitinib, as was scalp clonality.

Extracted RNA was reverse transcribed into cDNA, the sequencing template. This table comes from immunoSEQ multiplex PCR, and its TCRdb copy is limited to in-frame clones, with some not included. Of over 100,000 clones listed, 53% are singletons. With 5 bases removed from V and 3 bases from J, the gap between germline ends came to 13 bases. The CDR3 is 14 amino acids. Germline V gene data show CDR1 as MNHEY and CDR2 as SMNVEV (reference sequence). Treatment: oral pan-JAK inhibitor, 5-10 mg twice daily. Lesional scalp punch biopsies and peripheral blood were collected from alopecia areata patients. On this clone: The target antigen is unknown.

The chain joins TRBV27 to TRBJ2-5, with D unclear. The sample here was CD4+ T cells sorted from blood, taken at week 4, from a patient treated with tofacitinib. The TCR comes from a human donor with alopecia areata. CDR3 protein: CASSIRGIEETQYF. DNA for the CDR3: TGTGCCAGCAGTATAAGAGGAATTGAAGAGACCCAGTACTTC.